These 19 T cell receptor beta chains originate from one sample sequenced in a study of a mutant IDH1 vaccine in newly diagnosed glioma. Sequencing used immunoSEQ multiplex PCR; TCRdb keeps in-frame clones, though not all of them. The table includes around 53,000 clones, 70% to 85% detected once. No cognate antigen is known for these TCRs. Time point indicated: week 47, end of study. Alongside topical imiquimod, each dose of vaccine comprised 300 ug of mutant IDH1 20-mer peptide. The sequences come from PBMCs, collected from a glioma patient whose treatment included an IDH1 peptide vaccine. These receptors originate from a woman in her twenties or thirties with glioma. Some clones in this sample may be carry-over from other donors' samples.

The chain has TRBV9 and TRBJ2-7; 10 bases line up with TRBD2. The CDR3 consists of 14 residues. Germline V gene sequence: CDR1 SGDLS, CDR2 YYNGEE. J lost 5 bases, V lost 4 bases, and 6 bases had no gene match. The CDR3 sequence: CASSPGLAENEQYF. DNA of the CDR3: TGTGCCAGCAGCCCTGGACTAGCGGAGAACGAGCAGTACTTC.

The chain joins TRBV7-9 to TRBJ1-1; D remains ambiguous. The V gene lost 5 bases and the J gene lost 4 bases, with 14 bases spanning the gap. In germline, CDR1 is SEHNR, CDR2 FQNEAQ (reference sequence). The CDR3 length is 14 residues. For the CDR3, the DNA is TGTGCCAGCAGCCCCGAGGGAGGAATCACTGAAGCTTTCTTT. Its translation is CASSPEGGITEAFF.

As DNA, the CDR3 is TGTGCCAGCAGCCCCTCTAGCGGGACCCCCTACGAGCAGTACTTC. As protein: CASSPSSGTPYEQYF. The V gene is TRBV7-9, the J gene TRBJ2-7; 9 nucleotides agree with TRBD2. CDR1 is SEHNR and CDR2 is FQNEAQ in the germline V gene (reference sequence). The CDR3 has 15 amino acids. The V segment lost 5 bases and the J segment 2 bases; nucleotides outside the gene matches: 7.

This chain uses TRBV15 with TRBJ1-4; 7 bases match TRBD1. Germline CDR1 reads LNHNV; CDR2 reads YYDKDF (reference sequence). The V segment lost 3 bases and the J segment 3 bases; nucleotides outside the gene matches: 10. The CDR3 contains 17 residues. The chain's CDR3 is CATSRGQGVRSNEKLFF. The DNA for the CDR3 is TGTGCCACCAGCAGGGGTCAGGGGGTGCGGTCTAATGAAAAACTGTTTTTT.

This chain links TRBV7-2 with TRBJ2-7, with TRBD2 matching over 12 bases. CDR3 size: 14 residues. The germline CDR1 and CDR2 sequences are SGHTA and FQGNSA. V dropped 7 bases and J dropped 5; count of bases not matched to a gene: 6. CDR3 nucleotide sequence: TGTGCCAGCAAGACTAGCGGGAGTATGAACGAGCAGTACTTC. As protein: CASKTSGSMNEQYF.

This clone was seen more than once but under ten times. The J gene is TRBJ1-1, the V gene TRBV19, with 7 bases identical to TRBD1. CDR1 is LNHDA, CDR2 SQIVND, per germline (reference sequence). The V gene end was trimmed by 3 bases and the J gene end by 4 bases; junction bases not matched to a gene: 11. CDR3 size: 16 residues. CDR3 sequence reads: CASSISGGLPSTEAFF. Here the CDR3 DNA reads TGTGCCAGTAGTATTTCAGGGGGACTCCCGAGCACTGAAGCTTTCTTT.

This clone was counted a single time. This sequence joins TRBV5-1 and TRBJ2-6, with D possibly TRBD1 on 6 matching bases. This CDR3 contains 16 residues. Trimming took 4 bases from V and 2 from J, leaving 13 bases between them. In germline, CDR1 is SGHRS, CDR2 YFSETQ. The DNA for the CDR3 is TGCGCCAGCAGCCTACAACAGGGCACTGGGGCCAACGTCCTGACTTTC. Translated, it gives CASSLQQGTGANVLTF.

V is TRBV5-6 and J is TRBJ1-2; no reliable D call. Trimming left V 0 bases short and J 1 base short, with 10 bases between. The CDR3 extends over 15 amino acids. Germline CDR1 reads SGHDT; CDR2 reads YYEEEE. In nucleotides, the CDR3 is TGTGCCAGCAGCTTGGACCTGGCCCTTAACTATGGCTACACCTTC. It is translated as CASSLDLALNYGYTF.

This clone was counted between two and nine times. This chain connects TRBV4-1 to TRBJ1-3; possible D gene TRBD1, 6 bases. Germline V lookup: CDR1 MGHRA, CDR2 YSYEKL. V was clipped by 0 bases and J by 5 bases, with 11 bases between them. The CDR3 runs 15 residues. The CDR3 DNA sequence: TGCGCCAGCAGCCAAGATTCGGGGGCTCGAAACACCATATATTTT. Protein product: CASSQDSGARNTIYF.

J is TRBJ2-1 and V is TRBV7-9; D gene ambiguous. The germline V and J ends were trimmed by 1 base and 8 bases, with 6 bases remaining between them. Germline CDR1 is SEHNR and CDR2 is FQNEAQ (reference sequence). The CDR3 is made up of 12 amino acids. The CDR3 here is CASSLDFDEQFF. The CDR3 DNA sequence: TGTGCCAGCAGCTTAGATTTTGATGAGCAGTTCTTC.

This chain uses TRBV7-4 with TRBJ2-2, with 9 bases lining up with TRBD2. The CDR3 has 17 amino acids. CDR1 and CDR2 from the germline V gene are SGHVT and SQSDAQ. The J segment lost 1 base and the V segment lost 3 bases, leaving 6 bases of the junction unmatched. As DNA, the CDR3 is TGTGCCAGCAGCTTCACTAGCGGGCAACAGAACACCGGGGAGCTGTTTTTT. Amino acid sequence: CASSFTSGQQNTGELFF.

The chain joins TRBV4-2 to TRBJ2-1, with 12 bases identical to TRBD2. CDR3 size: 17 residues. Germline values: CDR1 LGHNA, CDR2 YNFKEQ. V lost 1 base, J lost 6 bases, and 7 bases stayed unmatched. The CDR3 loop reads CASSQAGTSGYLNEQFF. For the CDR3, the DNA is TGTGCCAGCAGCCAAGCCGGGACTAGCGGGTATCTCAATGAGCAGTTCTTC.

CDR3 region: CAWSVSVGLYGYTF. The CDR3, as DNA: TGTGCCTGGAGTGTGTCGGTGGGCCTTTATGGCTACACCTTC. The genes are TRBV30 and TRBJ1-2; D remains unclear. CDR1 and CDR2 (germline): GTSNPN, SVGIG (reference sequence). V was cut by 0 bases and J by 5 bases, with 13 bases left in between. The CDR3 has 14 amino acids.

This chain joins TRBV7-2 and TRBJ2-7; 7 bases match TRBD2. The CDR3 loop spans 14 amino acids. Germline CDR1 reads SGHTA; CDR2 reads FQGNSA. The trim removed 2 bases at V and 3 bases at J, leaving 4 bases unmatched. The CDR3 DNA sequence: TGTGCCAGCAGCTTATCGCCTAGCGGCTACGAGCAGTACTTC. Amino acid sequence: CASSLSPSGYEQYF.

The genes are TRBV9 and TRBJ2-1; 12 bases are shared with TRBD2. Germline V CDR1 and CDR2: SGDLS, YYNGEE. V lost 3 bases and J lost 7; bases outside the gene matches: 5. This CDR3 is 15 amino acids long. CDR3 coding DNA: TGTGCCAGCAGCGCCTCGGGGACTAGCGGGAATGAGCAGTTCTTC. It is translated as CASSASGTSGNEQFF.

The chain is built from TRBV6-5 and TRBJ1-2; D not certain. Germline CDR1 MNHEY, CDR2 SVGAGI. The CDR3 is 14 amino acids. V lost 0 bases and J lost 4, with 9 bases in between. The CDR3 region has the DNA TGTGCCAGCAGTTACTCGACCCGGGGCTATGGCTACACCTTC. Its translation: CASSYSTRGYGYTF.

In its sample, this clone was seen once. V gene TRBV30 combines with J gene TRBJ2-3; D remains unclear. Trimming removed 5 bases from V and 4 bases from J, with 13 bases in between. The CDR3 covers 13 residues. CDR1 GTSNPN and CDR2 SVGIG come from the germline V gene (reference sequence). The CDR3 sequence is CAWAEIMADTQYF. CDR3 nucleotides: TGTGCCTGGGCCGAGATTATGGCAGATACGCAGTATTTT.

J is TRBJ2-3 and V is TRBV6-1; TRBD2 is a possible D gene (6 bases). CDR1 is MNHNS, CDR2 SASEGT, per germline. Trimming stripped 8 bases from V and 3 bases from J, with 18 bases between. The CDR3 loop spans 15 amino acids. The CDR3 DNA follows: TGTGCCAGCGGTGGGACGGGAGCCGGTACAGATACGCAGTATTTT. Protein product: CASGGTGAGTDTQYF.

The chain recombines TRBV19 with TRBJ1-2, with 8 bases fitting TRBD1. In germline, CDR1 is LNHDA, CDR2 SQIVND (reference sequence). The trim removed 3 bases at V and 4 bases at J, leaving 10 bases unmatched. The CDR3 loop spans 16 amino acids. Here the CDR3 reads CASSIAGGTLLYGYTF. As DNA, the CDR3 is TGTGCCAGTAGTATCGCAGGGGGCACCCTCCTCTATGGCTACACCTTC.